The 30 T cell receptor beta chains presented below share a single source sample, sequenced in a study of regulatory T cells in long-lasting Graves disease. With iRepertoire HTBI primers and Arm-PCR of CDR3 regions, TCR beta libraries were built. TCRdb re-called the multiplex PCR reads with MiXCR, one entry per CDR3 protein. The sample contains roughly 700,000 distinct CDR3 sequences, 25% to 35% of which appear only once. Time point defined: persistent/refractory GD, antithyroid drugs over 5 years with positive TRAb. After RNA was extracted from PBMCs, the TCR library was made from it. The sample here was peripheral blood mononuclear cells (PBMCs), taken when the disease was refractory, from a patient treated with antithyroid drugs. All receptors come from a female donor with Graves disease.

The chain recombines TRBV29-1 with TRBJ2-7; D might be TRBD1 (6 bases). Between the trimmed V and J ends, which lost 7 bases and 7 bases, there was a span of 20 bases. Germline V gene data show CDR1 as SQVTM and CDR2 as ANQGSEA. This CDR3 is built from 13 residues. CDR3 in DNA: TGCAGCGCCGGAGGCTGGGGGCTCGGAGAGCAGTACTTC. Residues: CSAGGWGLGEQYF.

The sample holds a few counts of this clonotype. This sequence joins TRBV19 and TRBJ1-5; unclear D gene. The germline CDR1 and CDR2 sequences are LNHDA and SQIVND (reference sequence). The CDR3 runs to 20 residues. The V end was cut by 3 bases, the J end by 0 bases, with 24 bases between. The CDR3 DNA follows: TGTGCCAGTAGTATTTACAGTGGTGGTCCTGGAGCCAATAGCAATCAGCCCCAGCATTTT. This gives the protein CASSIYSGGPGANSNQPQHF.

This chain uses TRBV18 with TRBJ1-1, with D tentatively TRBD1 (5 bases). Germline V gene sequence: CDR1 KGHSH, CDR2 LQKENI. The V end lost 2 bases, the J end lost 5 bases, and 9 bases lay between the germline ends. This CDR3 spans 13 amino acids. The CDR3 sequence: CASSPVKGTEAFF. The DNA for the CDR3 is TGTGCCAGCTCACCAGTTAAGGGGACTGAAGCTTTCTTT.

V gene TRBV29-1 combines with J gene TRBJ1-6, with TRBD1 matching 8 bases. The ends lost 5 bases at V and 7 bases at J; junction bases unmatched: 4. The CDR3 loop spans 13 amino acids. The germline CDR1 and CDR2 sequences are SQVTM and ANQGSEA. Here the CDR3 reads CSVLTGVNSPLHF. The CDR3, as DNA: TGCAGCGTTTTGACAGGGGTGAATTCACCCCTCCACTTT. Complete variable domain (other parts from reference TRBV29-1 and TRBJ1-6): SAVISQKPSRDICQRGTSLTIQCQVDSQVTMMFWYRQQPGQSLTLIATANQGSEATYESGFVIDKFPISRPNLTFSTLTVSNMSPEDSSIYLCSVLTGVNSPLHFGNGTRLTVT.

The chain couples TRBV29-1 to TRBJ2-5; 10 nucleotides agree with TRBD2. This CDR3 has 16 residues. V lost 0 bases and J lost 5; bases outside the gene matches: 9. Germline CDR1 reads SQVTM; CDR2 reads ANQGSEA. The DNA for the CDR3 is TGCAGCGTTGAAGATGAGGCTAGCGGGAGTTATGAGACCCAGTACTTC. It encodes CSVEDEASGSYETQYF.

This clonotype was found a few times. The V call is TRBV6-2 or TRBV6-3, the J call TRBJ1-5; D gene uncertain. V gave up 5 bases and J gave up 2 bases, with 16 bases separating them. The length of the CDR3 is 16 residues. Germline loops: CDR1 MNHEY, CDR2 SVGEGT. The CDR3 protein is CASSGWEGGGNQPQHF. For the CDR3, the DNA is TGTGCCAGCAGTGGATGGGAAGGTGGGGGCAATCAGCCCCAGCATTTT.

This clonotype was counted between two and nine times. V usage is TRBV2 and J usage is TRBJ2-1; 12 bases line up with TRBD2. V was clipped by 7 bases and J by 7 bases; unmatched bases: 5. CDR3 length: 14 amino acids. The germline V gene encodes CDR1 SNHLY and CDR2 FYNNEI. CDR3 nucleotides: TGTGCCAGCAAGAGGACTAGCGGGATAAATGAGCAGTTCTTC. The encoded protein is CASKRTSGINEQFF.

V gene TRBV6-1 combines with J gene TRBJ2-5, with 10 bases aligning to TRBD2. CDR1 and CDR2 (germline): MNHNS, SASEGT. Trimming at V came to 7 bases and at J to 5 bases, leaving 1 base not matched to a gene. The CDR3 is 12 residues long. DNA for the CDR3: TGTGCCAGCAAGACTAGCGGGGAGACCCAGTACTTC. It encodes CASKTSGETQYF.

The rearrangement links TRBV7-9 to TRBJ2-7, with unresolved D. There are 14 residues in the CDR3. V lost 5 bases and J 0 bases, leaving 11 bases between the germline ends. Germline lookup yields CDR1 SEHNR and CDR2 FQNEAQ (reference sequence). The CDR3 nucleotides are TGTGCCAGCAGCAGGCCGACAACCTCCTACGAGCAGTACTTC. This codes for CASSRPTTSYEQYF.

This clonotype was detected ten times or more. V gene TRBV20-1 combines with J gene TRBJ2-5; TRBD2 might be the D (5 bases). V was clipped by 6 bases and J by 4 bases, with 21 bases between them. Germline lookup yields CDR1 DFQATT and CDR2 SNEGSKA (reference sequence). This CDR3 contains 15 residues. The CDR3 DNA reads TGCAGTGCGGAAGATCTGAACGAGGGCGGAGAGACCCAGTACTTC. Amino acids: CSAEDLNEGGETQYF.

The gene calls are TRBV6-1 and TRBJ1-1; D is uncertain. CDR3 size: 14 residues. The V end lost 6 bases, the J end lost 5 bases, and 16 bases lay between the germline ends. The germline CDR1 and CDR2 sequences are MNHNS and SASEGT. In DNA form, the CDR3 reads TGTGCCAGCAGATCGTCTTCCCTGGGGACTGAAGCTTTCTTT. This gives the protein CASRSSSLGTEAFF.

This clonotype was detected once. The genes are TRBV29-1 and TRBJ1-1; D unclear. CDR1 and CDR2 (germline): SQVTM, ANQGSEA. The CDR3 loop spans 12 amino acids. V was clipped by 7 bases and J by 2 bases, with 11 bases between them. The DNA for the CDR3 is TGCAGCGCAAATTGGGTTAACACTGAAGCTTTCTTT. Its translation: CSANWVNTEAFF. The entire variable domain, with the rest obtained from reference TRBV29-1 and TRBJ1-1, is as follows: SAVISQKPSRDICQRGTSLTIQCQVDSQVTMMFWYRQQPGQSLTLIATANQGSEATYESGFVIDKFPISRPNLTFSTLTVSNMSPEDSSIYLCSANWVNTEAFFGQGTRLTVV.

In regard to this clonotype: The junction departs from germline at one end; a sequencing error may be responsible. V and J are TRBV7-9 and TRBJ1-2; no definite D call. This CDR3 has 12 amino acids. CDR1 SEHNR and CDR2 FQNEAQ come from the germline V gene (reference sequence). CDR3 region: CAGSLMVYGYTF. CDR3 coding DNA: TGTGCCGGCAGCTTGATGGTCTATGGCTACACCTTC.

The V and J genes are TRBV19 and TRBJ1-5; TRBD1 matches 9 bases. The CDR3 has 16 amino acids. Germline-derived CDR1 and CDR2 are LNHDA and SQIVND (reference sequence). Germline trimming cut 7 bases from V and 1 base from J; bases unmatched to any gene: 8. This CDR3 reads CASNHRTGASNQPQHF. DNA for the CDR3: TGTGCCAGTAATCACCGGACAGGGGCGAGCAATCAGCCCCAGCATTTT.

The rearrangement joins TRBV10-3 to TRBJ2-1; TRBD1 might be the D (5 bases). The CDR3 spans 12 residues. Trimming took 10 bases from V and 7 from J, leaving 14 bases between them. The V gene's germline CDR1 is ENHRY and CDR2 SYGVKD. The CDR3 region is CATNRAGNEQFF. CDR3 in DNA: TGTGCCACCAATCGTGCAGGGAATGAGCAGTTCTTC.

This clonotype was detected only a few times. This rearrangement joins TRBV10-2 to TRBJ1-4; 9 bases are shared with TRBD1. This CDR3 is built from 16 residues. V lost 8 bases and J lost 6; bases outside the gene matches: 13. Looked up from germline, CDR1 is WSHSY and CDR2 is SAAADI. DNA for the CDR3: TGCGCCAGCGCGAGGATTGAATGGACAGGGGATGAAAAACTGTTTTTT. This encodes CASARIEWTGDEKLFF.

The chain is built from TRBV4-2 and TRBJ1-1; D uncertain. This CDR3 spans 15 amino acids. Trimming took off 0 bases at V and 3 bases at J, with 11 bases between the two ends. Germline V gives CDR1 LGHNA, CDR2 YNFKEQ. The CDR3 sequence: CASSQDPTWDTEAFF. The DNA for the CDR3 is TGTGCCAGCAGCCAAGATCCGACCTGGGACACTGAAGCTTTCTTT.

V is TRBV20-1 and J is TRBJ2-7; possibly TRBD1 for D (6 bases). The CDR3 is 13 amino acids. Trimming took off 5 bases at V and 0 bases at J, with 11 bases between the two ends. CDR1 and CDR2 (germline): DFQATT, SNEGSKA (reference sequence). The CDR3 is CSAADRSSYEQYF. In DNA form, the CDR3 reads TGCAGTGCTGCAGACAGGAGCTCCTACGAGCAGTACTTC.

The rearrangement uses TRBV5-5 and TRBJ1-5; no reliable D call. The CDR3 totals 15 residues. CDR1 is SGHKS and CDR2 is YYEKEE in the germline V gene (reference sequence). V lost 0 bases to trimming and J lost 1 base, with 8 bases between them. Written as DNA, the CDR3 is TGTGCCAGCAGCTTGGGCGATACCAGCAATCAGCCCCAGCATTTT. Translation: CASSLGDTSNQPQHF.

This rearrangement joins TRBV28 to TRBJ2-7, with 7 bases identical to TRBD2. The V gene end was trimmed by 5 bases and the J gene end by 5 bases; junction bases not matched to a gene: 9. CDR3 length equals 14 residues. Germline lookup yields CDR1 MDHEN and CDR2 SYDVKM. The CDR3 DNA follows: TGTGCCAGCAGTGGGGACTACAACAGGAACGAGCAGTACTTC. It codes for CASSGDYNRNEQYF.

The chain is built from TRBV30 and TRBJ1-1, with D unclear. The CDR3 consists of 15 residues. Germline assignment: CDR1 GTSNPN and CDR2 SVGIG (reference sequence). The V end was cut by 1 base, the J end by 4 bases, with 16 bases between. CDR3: CAWSARSFGGTEAFF. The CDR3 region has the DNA TGTGCCTGGAGTGCCCGCTCCTTTGGCGGCACTGAAGCTTTCTTT.

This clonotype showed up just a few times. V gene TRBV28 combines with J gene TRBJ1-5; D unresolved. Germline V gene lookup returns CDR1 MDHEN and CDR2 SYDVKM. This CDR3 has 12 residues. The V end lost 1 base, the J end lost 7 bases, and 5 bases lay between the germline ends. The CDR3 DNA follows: TGTGCCAGCAGTTTATTTATGCAGCCCCAGCATTTT. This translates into CASSLFMQPQHF.

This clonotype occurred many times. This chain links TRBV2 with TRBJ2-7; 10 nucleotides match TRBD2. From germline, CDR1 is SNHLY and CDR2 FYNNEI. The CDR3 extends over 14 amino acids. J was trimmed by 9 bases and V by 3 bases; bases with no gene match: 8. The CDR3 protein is CASSEGTSATRQYF. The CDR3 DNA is TGTGCCAGCAGTGAGGGGACTAGCGCGACGAGGCAGTACTTC. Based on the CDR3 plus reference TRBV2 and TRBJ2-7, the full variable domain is EPEVTQTPSHQVTQMGQEVILRCVPISNHLYFYWYRQILGQKVEFLVSFYNNEISEKSEIFDDQFSVERPDGSNFTLKIRSTKLEDSAMYFCASSEGTSATRQYFGPGTRLTVT.

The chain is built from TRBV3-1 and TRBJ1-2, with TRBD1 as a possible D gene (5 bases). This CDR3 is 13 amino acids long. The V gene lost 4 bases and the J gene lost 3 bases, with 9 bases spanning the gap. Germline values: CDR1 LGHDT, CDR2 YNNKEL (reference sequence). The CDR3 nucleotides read TGTGCCAGCAGCCGTCTGACAGACTATGGCTACACCTTC. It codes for CASSRLTDYGYTF.

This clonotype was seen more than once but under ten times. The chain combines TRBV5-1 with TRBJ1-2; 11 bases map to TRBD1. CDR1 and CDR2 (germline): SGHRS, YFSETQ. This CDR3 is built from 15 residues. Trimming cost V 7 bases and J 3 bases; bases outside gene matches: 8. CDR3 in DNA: TGCGCCAGCCGTCCCGGGACAGGGGGGTACTATGGCTACACCTTC. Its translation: CASRPGTGGYYGYTF.

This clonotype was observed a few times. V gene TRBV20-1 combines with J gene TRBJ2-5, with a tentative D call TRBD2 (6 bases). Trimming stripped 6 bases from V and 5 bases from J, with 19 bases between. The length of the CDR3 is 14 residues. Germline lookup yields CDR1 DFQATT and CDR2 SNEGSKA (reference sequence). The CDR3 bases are TGCAGTGCCCAGTTAGCCGCGGGGAGGGAGACCCAGTACTTC. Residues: CSAQLAAGRETQYF.

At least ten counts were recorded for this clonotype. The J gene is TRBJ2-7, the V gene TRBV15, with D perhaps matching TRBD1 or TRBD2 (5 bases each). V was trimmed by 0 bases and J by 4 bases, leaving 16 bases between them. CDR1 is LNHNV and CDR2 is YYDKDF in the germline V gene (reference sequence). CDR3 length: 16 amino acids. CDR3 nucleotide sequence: TGTGCCACCAGCAGAGATCGGGGCAGGTTGCTATACGAGCAGTACTTC. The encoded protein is CATSRDRGRLLYEQYF.

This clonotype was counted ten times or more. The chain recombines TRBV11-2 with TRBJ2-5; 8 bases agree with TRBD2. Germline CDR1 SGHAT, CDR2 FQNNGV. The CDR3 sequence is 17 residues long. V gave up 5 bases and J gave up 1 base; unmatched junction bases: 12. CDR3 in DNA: TGTGCCAGCAGCGCAAGACCTCCGGGACTAGTCCAAGAGACCCAGTACTTC. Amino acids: CASSARPPGLVQETQYF.

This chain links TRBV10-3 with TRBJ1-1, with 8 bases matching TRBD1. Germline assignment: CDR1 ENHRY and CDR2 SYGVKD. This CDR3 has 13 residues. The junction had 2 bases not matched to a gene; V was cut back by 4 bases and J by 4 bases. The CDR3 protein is CAISAGTGTEAFF. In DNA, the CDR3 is TGTGCCATCAGTGCAGGGACAGGCACTGAAGCTTTCTTT.

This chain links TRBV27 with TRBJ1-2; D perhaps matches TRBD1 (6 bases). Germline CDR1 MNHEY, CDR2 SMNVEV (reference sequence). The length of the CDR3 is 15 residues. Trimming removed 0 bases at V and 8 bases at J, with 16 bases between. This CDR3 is CASSLSRGFGPGYTF. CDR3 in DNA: TGTGCCAGCAGTTTATCTAGGGGGTTCGGACCCGGCTACACCTTC.